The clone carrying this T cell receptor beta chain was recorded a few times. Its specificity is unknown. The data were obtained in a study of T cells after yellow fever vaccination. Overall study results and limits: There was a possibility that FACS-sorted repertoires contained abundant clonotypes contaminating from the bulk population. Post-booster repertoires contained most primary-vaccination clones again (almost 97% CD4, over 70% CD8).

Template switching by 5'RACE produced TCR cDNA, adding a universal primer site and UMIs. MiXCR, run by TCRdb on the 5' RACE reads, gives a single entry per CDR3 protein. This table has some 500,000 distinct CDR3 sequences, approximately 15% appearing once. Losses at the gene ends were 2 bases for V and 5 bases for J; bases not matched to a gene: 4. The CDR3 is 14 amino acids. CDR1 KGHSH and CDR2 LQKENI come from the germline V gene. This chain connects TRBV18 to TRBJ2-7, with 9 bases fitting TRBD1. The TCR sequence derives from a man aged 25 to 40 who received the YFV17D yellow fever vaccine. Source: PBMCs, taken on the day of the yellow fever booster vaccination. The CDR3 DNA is TGTGCCAGCTCACCATCGGGACAGGGCCACGAGCAGTACTTC. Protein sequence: CASSPSGQGHEQYF.